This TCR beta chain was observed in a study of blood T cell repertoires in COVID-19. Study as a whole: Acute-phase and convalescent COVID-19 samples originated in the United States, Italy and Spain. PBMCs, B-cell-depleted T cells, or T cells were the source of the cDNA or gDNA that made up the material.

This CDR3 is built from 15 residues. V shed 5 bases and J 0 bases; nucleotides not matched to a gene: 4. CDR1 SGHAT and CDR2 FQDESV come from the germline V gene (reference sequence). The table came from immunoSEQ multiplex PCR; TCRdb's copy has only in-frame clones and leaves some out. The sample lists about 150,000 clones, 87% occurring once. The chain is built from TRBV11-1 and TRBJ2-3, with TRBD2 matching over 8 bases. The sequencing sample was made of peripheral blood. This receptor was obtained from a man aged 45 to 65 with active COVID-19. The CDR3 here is CASSRGGTSTDTQYF. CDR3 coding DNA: TGTGCCAGCAGCCGGGGGGGGACTAGCACAGATACGCAGTATTTT.